A single sample is the source of the 17 T cell receptor beta chains below, sequenced in a study of identical twins. MiXCR, applied by TCRdb to the 5' RACE reads, yields one record per CDR3 protein. The sample has around 670,000 distinct CDR3 sequences, 5.5% to 7.5% seen once; the top ten hold 1.5% to 2%. The sequenced material came from naive T cells sorted from blood. These receptors were obtained from a man younger than 35 in good health.

V is TRBV7-3 and J is TRBJ2-2, with TRBD2 matching over 13 bases. Germline CDR1 reads SGHTA; CDR2 reads FQGTGA. The CDR3 is 16 amino acids. The J segment lost 4 bases and the V segment lost 6 bases, leaving 5 bases of the junction unmatched. The CDR3 region has the DNA TGTGCCAGCAGGAACGGACTAGCGGGAGCCACCGGGGAGCTGTTTTTT. The encoded protein is CASRNGLAGATGELFF.

The chain recombines TRBV9 with TRBJ2-7; D call uncertain. Germline V gene sequence: CDR1 SGDLS, CDR2 YYNGEE. CDR3 length: 14 residues. Trimming pared 2 bases from V and 7 bases from J, leaving 16 bases between. The CDR3 DNA sequence: TGTGCCAGCAGCGTCCACCCCGAGCTACGTGAGCAGTACGTC. It encodes CASSVHPELREQYV.

This clonotype was counted at least ten times. The chain uses TRBV12-3 or TRBV12-4 and TRBJ1-2, with unresolved D. The V and J ends lost 5 bases and 8 bases respectively, with 15 bases between them. This CDR3 is built from 13 residues. CDR3 sequence (DNA): TGTGCCAGCAGTACCGGACGGTTTGGGGGCTACACCTTC. Encoded protein: CASSTGRFGGYTF.

This clonotype appeared many times. The V call is TRBV12-3 or TRBV12-4, the J call TRBJ2-1; TRBD2 matches at 13 bases. Trimming removed 0 bases from V and 6 bases from J; junction bases left unmatched: 11. The CDR3 covers 19 residues. DNA for the CDR3: TGTGCCAGCAGTTTAGCGAGAGGACTAGCGGGAGTCTTTATCAATGAGCAGTTCTTC. Translated, it gives CASSLARGLAGVFINEQFF.

This clonotype was seen a handful of times. The chain links TRBV20-1 to TRBJ2-3, with 12 bases fitting TRBD2. Germline CDR1 reads DFQATT; CDR2 reads SNEGSKA (reference sequence). With V trimmed by 6 bases and J by 4 bases, 8 bases remained unmatched. This CDR3 has 15 residues. The chain's CDR3 is CSADRTSGIADTQYF. DNA of the CDR3: TGCAGTGCGGATCGGACTAGCGGGATCGCAGATACGCAGTATTTT.

This clonotype was counted at least ten times. The chain recombines TRBV5-1 with TRBJ2-3; tentatively, D is TRBD1 (5 bases). V was pared by 7 bases and J by 1 base, with 16 bases between. The V gene's germline CDR1 is SGHRS and CDR2 YFSETQ. The CDR3 length is 15 residues. In nucleotides, the CDR3 is TGCGCCAGCTCTGAAGACAGTGGCGGCACAGATACGCAGTATTTT. It encodes CASSEDSGGTDTQYF.

This chain joins TRBV12-3 or TRBV12-4 and TRBJ1-5, with TRBD1 as a possible D gene (6 bases). Trimming removed 6 bases at V and 13 bases at J, with 19 bases between. CDR3 length equals 13 residues. In DNA form, the CDR3 reads TGTGCCAGCAGAGGCCCAGGGGAATGGTCTCAGCATTTT. Its translation: CASRGPGEWSQHF.

The table lists this clonotype with many counts. The chain is built from TRBV29-1 and TRBJ2-3, with no clear D. The germline V and J ends were trimmed by 6 bases and 4 bases, with 5 bases remaining between them. Looked up from germline, CDR1 is SQVTM and CDR2 is ANQGSEA. CDR3 length equals 10 residues. In DNA form, the CDR3 reads TGCAGCGTGCGGTCAGATACGCAGTATTTT. Encoded protein: CSVRSDTQYF.

This chain links TRBV7-3 with TRBJ2-1; 10 nucleotides line up with TRBD2. This CDR3 contains 17 residues. Germline values: CDR1 SGHTA, CDR2 FQGTGA. V was pared by 5 bases and J by 6 bases, with 13 bases of the junction left unmatched. The CDR3 region is CASSILGLAAGVNEQFF. As DNA, the CDR3 is TGTGCCAGCAGCATCCTAGGACTAGCGGCGGGGGTCAATGAGCAGTTCTTC.

This clonotype has only one observation. Just one base apart from a much larger clone, this may be a read error. Since no conserved phenylalanine or tryptophan closes the CDR3, a read error is the likely cause. Because the CDR3's place on the DNA is in doubt, the DNA is left out and the CDR3 is given as listed by TCRdb. The rearrangement uses TRBV29-1 and TRBJ2-3; the table's D call, TRBD1, was not checked against the DNA. CDR1 is SQVTM, CDR2 ANQGSEA, per germline. The CDR3 contains 8 residues when both ends are counted. CDR3: CSSHGDRI.

This clonotype has more than one count but fewer than ten. V is TRBV20-1 and J is TRBJ2-2; D perhaps matches TRBD2 (7 bases). Germline CDR1 and CDR2: DFQATT and SNEGSKA (reference sequence). The CDR3 length is 17 residues. The V end was cut by 5 bases, the J end by 3 bases, with 22 bases between. Written as DNA, the CDR3 is TGCAGTGCTGGGTCCTCGGGGGGCGAAGGGGACACCGGGGAGCTGTTTTTT. Translation: CSAGSSGGEGDTGELFF.

The chain combines TRBV29-1 with TRBJ2-5, with D possibly being TRBD1 (6 bases). Deletions cut 5 bases from V and 5 bases from J, with 15 bases between. This CDR3 comprises 13 residues. Germline CDR1 reads SQVTM; CDR2 reads ANQGSEA. The DNA for the CDR3 is TGCAGCGTTATTCACGCTAGGGGGGAGACCCAGTACTTC. It specifies CSVIHARGETQYF.

This clonotype was detected ten times or more. The rearrangement uses TRBV11-2 and TRBJ2-1; D could derive from TRBD1 or TRBD2 (5 bases each). The germline V gene encodes CDR1 SGHAT and CDR2 FQNNGV. The CDR3 has 13 amino acids. Trimming pared 6 bases from V and 6 bases from J, leaving 12 bases between. The CDR3 region has the DNA TGTGCCAGCAGGCCCGGGACGCCCAATGAGCAGTTCTTC. Translated: CASRPGTPNEQFF. The variable domain in full, completed from reference TRBV11-2 and TRBJ2-1, reads EAGVAQSPRYKIIEKRQSVAFWCNPISGHATLYWYQQILGQGPKLLIQFQNNGVVDDSQLPKDRFSAERLKGVDSTLKIQPAKLEDSAVYLCASRPGTPNEQFFGPGTRLTVL.

This clonotype has a handful of counts. V usage is TRBV7-9 and J usage is TRBJ2-1; the D gene is possibly TRBD2 (6 bases). CDR3 size: 17 residues. Germline loops: CDR1 SEHNR, CDR2 FQNEAQ (reference sequence). The V end lost 5 bases, the J end lost 7 bases, and 24 bases lay between the germline ends. The chain's CDR3 is CASSPSWGGISRNEQFF. CDR3 nucleotide sequence: TGTGCCAGCAGCCCGTCCTGGGGCGGGATATCAAGGAATGAGCAGTTCTTC.

The J gene is TRBJ2-2, the V gene TRBV29-1, with D uncertain. The germline V gene encodes CDR1 SQVTM and CDR2 ANQGSEA. The CDR3 is made up of 13 amino acids. Trimming removed 1 base from V and 6 bases from J, with 9 bases in between. CDR3 in amino acids: CSVEAPRAGELFF. The CDR3 DNA sequence: TGCAGCGTTGAAGCGCCCCGGGCCGGGGAGCTGTTTTTT.

In regard to this clonotype: A junction boundary mismatches the germline segment, possibly from a read error. The chain has TRBV3-1 and TRBJ2-3, with a possible D match to TRBD2 (6 bases). Per germline, CDR1 LGHDT and CDR2 YNNKEL (reference sequence). CDR3 length: 14 residues. This CDR3 reads CASGHRGNTDTQYF. As DNA, the CDR3 is TGTGCCAGCGGCCATCGGGGGAACACAGATACGCAGTATTTT.

In its sample, this clonotype was seen many times. The chain employs TRBV6-5 and TRBJ2-2; no firm D call. This CDR3 comprises 16 residues. Trimming cost V 2 bases and J 7 bases, with 17 bases left between them. The germline gives CDR1 MNHEY, CDR2 SVGAGI. CDR3 DNA: TGTGCCAGCAGTTACAAACCCGGCAGTATTTTCGGGGAGCTGTTTTTT. As protein: CASSYKPGSIFGELFF.